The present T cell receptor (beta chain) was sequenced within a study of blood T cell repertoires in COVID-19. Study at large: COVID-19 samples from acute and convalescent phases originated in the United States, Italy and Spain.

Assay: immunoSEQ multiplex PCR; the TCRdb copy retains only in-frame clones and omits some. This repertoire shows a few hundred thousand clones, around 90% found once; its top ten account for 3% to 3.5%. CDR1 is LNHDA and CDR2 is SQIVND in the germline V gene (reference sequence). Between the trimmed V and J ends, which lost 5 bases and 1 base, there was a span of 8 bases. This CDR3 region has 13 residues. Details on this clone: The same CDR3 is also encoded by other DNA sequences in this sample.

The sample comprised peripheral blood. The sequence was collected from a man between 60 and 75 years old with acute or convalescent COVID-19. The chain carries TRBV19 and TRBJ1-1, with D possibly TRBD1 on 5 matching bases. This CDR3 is CASSPQGNTEAFF. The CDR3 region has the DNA TGTGCCAGTAGTCCCCAGGGGAACACTGAAGCTTTCTTT.